One T cell receptor (beta chain) is described in this entry. The data are from a study of blood T cell repertoires in COVID-19. CDR1 and CDR2 (germline): LNHDA, SQIVND (reference sequence). The CDR3 totals 13 residues. Trimming left V 1 base short and J 7 bases short, with 7 bases between. Measured with immunoSEQ multiplex PCR; TCRdb has only the in-frame clones, and not every one. The sample carries about 170,000 clones, around four fifths recorded once. The origin of this receptor is a man aged 40-55 years who had recovered from COVID-19. The genes are TRBV19 and TRBJ2-2; D perhaps matches TRBD1 (6 bases). The sample comprised peripheral blood. The CDR3 DNA is TGTGCCAGTAGTATAGGAGGGGGCGGGGAGCTGTTTTTT. This sequence encodes CASSIGGGGELFF.